This TCR beta chain comes out of a study of T cell changes during pregnancy in multiple sclerosis (dated 2019 in TCRdb). Turning to the overall study: In women with multiple sclerosis, the researchers looked at how the T cell repertoire shifted as pregnancy progressed.

For CDR1 and CDR2, the germline V gene lists MGHDK and SYGVNS. Counted from cysteine to phenylalanine, this CDR3 has 14 amino acids. Just the 42-base CDR3 DNA is kept, in frame starting at base 1. V is shortened by 11 bases, J by 6 bases, and the region joining them spans 23 bases. Of note for this clone: This receptor's antigen is unknown. There are no base qualities to consult, and no much larger clone falls within one base.

Receptors were amplified or captured by the immunoSEQ multiplex PCR assay. Drawn from immuneACCESS, this table holds only the in-frame rearrangements with V and J called that TCRdb kept. Clones are partly lost; checked studies trace under half to an unresolved V gene and leave the rest unexplained. For this sample the table gives roughly 36,000 clones, of which 75% to 95% were detected only once. The ten largest make up approximately 6.1% of the sample. The receptor was derived from a female donor with multiple sclerosis, enrolled in a pregnancy study. Here the chain combines TRBV25-1 and TRBJ2-7, with TRBD2 perhaps the D gene, on 5 matching bases. The sequenced sample was CD8+ T cells from peripheral blood mononuclear cells, obtained in the second trimester of pregnancy. CDR3 reads: CASNGDPTPSEQYF. The DNA reads TGTGCCTCCAACGGGGATCCAACCCCATCCGAGCAGTACTTC.